Below, one T cell receptor (beta chain) is given with its context. The antigen remains unidentified. The protocol was immunoSEQ multiplex PCR, while the TCRdb copy is restricted to in-frame clones and leaves out a portion. The table shows some 81,000 clones, with 85% to 95% occurring only once. These data originate in a study of T cell responses to AZD1222 COVID-19 vaccine. Study results and limitations: Nearly half of the spike-specific TCRs reportedly recognize variant regions that carry no mutations. Spike-wide coverage was observed for vaccine-associated CD4 TCRs, with dominant responses at 160-218 and 743-854. Clonal diversity was possibly underestimated, and white British individuals and females predominated among donors.

Second doses were pooled across both intervals (about 4 or about 12 weeks). The germline V and J ends were trimmed by 1 base and 2 bases, with 7 bases remaining between them. Germline V gene data show CDR1 as SGHRS and CDR2 as YFSETQ. There are 13 residues in the CDR3. The chain is built from TRBV5-1 and TRBJ2-7; D is unclear. The sequence was collected from an adult who received the AZD1222 COVID-19 vaccine. Specimen: peripheral blood, collected 28 days after the second AZD1222 dose. The DNA for the CDR3 is TGCGCCAGCAGCTTGACCCCCACCTACGAGCAGTACTTC. It encodes CASSLTPTYEQYF.